There are many counts of the clone carrying this TCR beta chain. The sample's time point: patch test 3, about 24 weeks after DPC sensitization. As for treatment: therapeutic diphenylcyclopropenone sensitization with weekly scalp DPC. Separate cDNA molecules received unique molecular identifiers, which the library attached to them. TCRdb fed the RACE reads into MiXCR, producing one record per CDR3 protein. The repertoire holds about 82,000 distinct CDR3 sequences, with 11% as singletons. This sample stems from a study of human T cells and chemical hapten exposure. Study as a whole: Patients were given diphenylcyclopropenone on the scalp weekly across the roughly 24-week study. Chiefly female patients presented with alopecia areata, totalis or universalis.

Germline CDR1 MDHEN, CDR2 SYDVKM. The CDR3 covers 14 residues. Trimming shortened V by 3 bases and J by 6 bases, and 15 bases separated the two germline ends. This sequence joins TRBV28 and TRBJ2-7; a possible D gene is TRBD2 (5 bases). The sample here was whole blood, taken in connection with sensitization to the hapten diphenylcyclopropenone (DPC). This clonotype originated in a woman in her 50s with alopecia areata. Some clones in this sample may be carry-over from other donors' samples. CDR3 nucleotides: TGTGCCAGCAGTTTGGAGCAGGCCGCGGGCGAGCAGTACTTC. Protein sequence: CASSLEQAAGEQYF.